The 9 T cell receptor beta chains presented below share a single source sample, sequenced in a study of cytomegalovirus exposure and HLA in healthy donors. The table came from immunoSEQ multiplex PCR; TCRdb's copy has only in-frame clones and leaves some out. The sample has about 240,000 clones, approximately 86% seen once. Sequencing was performed on PBMCs. The receptors here all came from a woman aged 25 to 39 in good health and CMV-seropositive.

The chain recombines TRBV5-1 with TRBJ2-5; D uncertain. Trimming left V 0 bases short and J 2 bases short, with 11 bases between. The CDR3 is made up of 15 amino acids. Germline V lookup: CDR1 SGHRS, CDR2 YFSETQ. The CDR3 DNA follows: TGCGCCAGCAGCTTGGGGCAGGCCAATCAAGAGACCCAGTACTTC. Protein sequence: CASSLGQANQETQYF.

V is TRBV10-3 and J is TRBJ1-1; perhaps TRBD1 as D (5 bases). Trimming pared 7 bases from V and 1 base from J, leaving 10 bases between. Germline CDR1 ENHRY, CDR2 SYGVKD. This CDR3 spans 13 amino acids. This CDR3 reads CAINKQENTEAFF. The CDR3 nucleotides read TGTGCCATCAATAAACAGGAGAACACTGAAGCTTTCTTT.

V is TRBV9 and J is TRBJ2-1, with D unresolved. Per germline, CDR1 SGDLS and CDR2 YYNGEE. The CDR3 length is 12 residues. V lost 5 bases, J lost 9 bases, and 12 bases lay in between. The CDR3 sequence is CASSFDNIEQFF. CDR3 coding DNA: TGTGCCAGCAGTTTTGACAATATTGAGCAGTTCTTC.

This chain connects TRBV5-1 to TRBJ1-1; D is ambiguous. Germline V CDR1 and CDR2: SGHRS, YFSETQ. Trimming removed 0 bases from V and 4 bases from J, with 10 bases in between. The CDR3 is 14 residues long. CDR3 amino acids: CASSLGSASTEAFF. For the CDR3, the DNA is TGCGCCAGCAGCTTGGGCTCTGCGAGCACTGAAGCTTTCTTT.

J is TRBJ2-7 and V is TRBV6-1; D unresolved. The CDR3 is 14 residues long. Trimming cost V 1 base and J 2 bases, with 9 bases left between them. Germline V gene lookup returns CDR1 MNHNS and CDR2 SASEGT. The CDR3 spells CASSEGGTTYEQYF. The CDR3 DNA reads as TGTGCCAGCAGTGAAGGTGGCACCACCTACGAGCAGTACTTC.

The rearrangement joins TRBV19 to TRBJ1-1; D might be TRBD1 (6 bases). The germline V gene has CDR1 LNHDA and CDR2 SQIVND (reference sequence). This CDR3 spans 14 amino acids. V was cut by 3 bases and J by 4 bases, with 12 bases left in between. CDR3 bases: TGTGCCAGTAGTATCAGGGGCGAGGGCACTGAAGCTTTCTTT. It is translated as CASSIRGEGTEAFF.

Only a few counts were recorded for this clone. The rearrangement links TRBV6-6 to TRBJ2-3; 8 bases are shared with TRBD1. The germline gives CDR1 MNHNY, CDR2 SVGAGI (reference sequence). The trim removed 5 bases at V and 8 bases at J, leaving 12 bases unmatched. The CDR3 has 15 residues. CDR3 DNA: TGTGCCAGCAGTAGTGTACAGGGGGAGAGGGCTACGCAGTATTTT. Its translation is CASSSVQGERATQYF.

This chain links TRBV11-2 with TRBJ2-5; 7 nucleotides agree with TRBD1. J was trimmed by 5 bases and V by 1 base; bases with no gene match: 7. The germline gives CDR1 SGHAT, CDR2 FQNNGV. The CDR3 has 15 amino acids. The CDR3 nucleotides are TGTGCCAGCAGCTTAGGCCCAGGGGGATTGGAGACCCAGTACTTC. Its translation: CASSLGPGGLETQYF.

A remark on this clone: At one end the junction does not follow the germline gene, possibly because of a read error. The chain employs TRBV19 and TRBJ1-5, with D perhaps TRBD1 (5 bases). Germline values: CDR1 LNHDA, CDR2 SQIVND (reference sequence). The CDR3 contains 15 residues. The CDR3 sequence is CASSIQLQGYQPQHF. The CDR3 DNA reads as TGTGCCAGTAGTATTCAACTGCAGGGATATCAACCCCAGCATTTT.